These 5 T cell receptor beta chains were all obtained from the same sample, sequenced in a study of cytomegalovirus exposure and HLA in healthy donors. The PCR had 60 Vbeta and 13 Jbeta primers. Sequencing used immunoSEQ multiplex PCR; TCRdb keeps in-frame clones, though not all of them. The table lists fewer than 200,000 clones, approximately 11% of them singletons. Input material: PBMCs. The origin of the receptors is a man between 45 and 60 years old in good health and CMV-seropositive.

Only a few counts were recorded for this clone. This chain uses TRBV7-9 with TRBJ2-7, with D unresolved. Germline lookup yields CDR1 SEHNR and CDR2 FQNEAQ (reference sequence). This CDR3 is built from 15 residues. V was cut by 5 bases and J by 1 base, with 15 bases left in between. Here the CDR3 reads CASSVGKKESYEQYF. The CDR3 region has the DNA TGTGCCAGCAGCGTTGGAAAAAAGGAGTCCTACGAGCAGTACTTC.

This clone was counted a few times. DNA of the CDR3: TGTGCTAGTGGTTTGTACCCCGGGCCTCGGGGGAATCAGCCCCAGCATTTT. As protein: CASGLYPGPRGNQPQHF. The chain links TRBV12-5 to TRBJ1-5; a possible D gene is TRBD1 (5 bases). Germline assignment: CDR1 LGHNT and CDR2 FRNRAP. This CDR3 spans 17 amino acids. With 2 bases removed from V and 4 bases from J, the gap between germline ends came to 18 bases.

The chain employs TRBV27 and TRBJ2-4; 10 bases fit TRBD1. Germline V CDR1 and CDR2: MNHEY, SMNVEV (reference sequence). Trimming took 3 bases from V and 0 from J; bases not matched to a gene: 11. CDR3 length: 19 residues. The CDR3 coding sequence is TGTGCCAGCAGTTTTTCTCGGACAGGGGGGCTCGGAGCCAAAAACATTCAGTACTTC. Its protein product is CASSFSRTGGLGAKNIQYF.

This clone was picked up a small number of times. CDR3 coding DNA: TGTGCCAGCAGCAGCTACCTAACAGTGAACACTGAAGCTTTCTTT. It yields the protein CASSSYLTVNTEAFF. This chain joins TRBV7-2 and TRBJ1-1, with unresolved D. V dropped 5 bases and J dropped 0 bases, with 13 bases sitting between them. Germline CDR1 reads SGHTA; CDR2 reads FQGNSA. There are 15 residues in the CDR3. The variable domain in full, completed from reference TRBV7-2 and TRBJ1-1, reads GAGVSQSPSNKVTEKGKDVELRCDPISGHTALYWYRQSLGQGLEFLIYFQGNSAPDKSGLPSDRFSAERTGGSVSTLTIQRTQQEDSAVYLCASSSYLTVNTEAFFGQGTRLTVV.

This clone was detected only a few times. CDR3 sequence: CASSPPGRGDYNEQFF. CDR3 bases: TGTGCCAGCAGCCCTCCGGGGCGGGGGGACTACAATGAGCAGTTCTTC. The rearrangement links TRBV9 to TRBJ2-1, with 8 bases matching TRBD2. V was clipped by 4 bases and J by 3 bases; unmatched bases: 9. The CDR3 is 16 amino acids. Germline loops: CDR1 SGDLS, CDR2 YYNGEE.